One and the same sample provided the 17 T cell receptor beta chains below, sequenced in a study of blood T cell repertoires in COVID-19. Clones were read by immunoSEQ multiplex PCR, and TCRdb kept only the in-frame ones, dropping some. In the table there are some 200,000 clones, around 87% of which are singletons. The specimen sequenced was peripheral blood. The receptors here all came from a middle-aged man with active or convalescent COVID-19.

This chain joins TRBV3-1 (or the pseudogene TRBV3-2) and TRBJ1-6; D gene uncertain. CDR1 LGHDT and CDR2 YNNKEL come from the germline V gene (reference sequence). V was cut by 2 bases and J by 9 bases, with 11 bases left in between. CDR3 length equals 14 residues. The CDR3 reads CASSQMEGASPLHF. CDR3 DNA: TGTGCCAGCAGCCAAATGGAGGGTGCTTCACCCCTCCACTTT.

The chain couples TRBV12-3 or TRBV12-4 to TRBJ2-1; maybe TRBD1 (6 bases). This CDR3 contains 13 residues. V was cut by 5 bases and J by 6 bases, with 11 bases left in between. CDR3 in DNA: TGTGCCAGCAGTCTCACAGGGATCAATGAGCAGTTCTTC. Its translation: CASSLTGINEQFF.

This chain joins TRBV6-5 and TRBJ1-1; a possible D gene is TRBD1 (5 bases). This CDR3 has 15 amino acids. Germline CDR1 and CDR2: MNHEY and SVGAGI. The V and J ends lost 0 bases and 5 bases respectively, with 13 bases between them. The CDR3 reads CASSYSRGGGTEAFF. The DNA of the CDR3 is TGTGCCAGCAGTTACTCGAGGGGAGGAGGGACTGAAGCTTTCTTT.

The chain employs TRBV9 and TRBJ1-2; D ambiguous. The germline gives CDR1 SGDLS, CDR2 YYNGEE. V was cut by 2 bases and J by 1 base, with 12 bases left in between. The CDR3 is 15 residues long. DNA for the CDR3: TGTGCCAGCAGCGTTCAGACTGATCTTAACTATGGCTACACCTTC. It specifies CASSVQTDLNYGYTF.

The chain employs TRBV21-1 and TRBJ1-2; the table's D call, TRBD1, was not checked against the DNA. TRBV21-1 is labeled a pseudogene. The CDR3 contains 16 residues. The CDR3, as DNA: TGTGCCAGCAGCAAAGCTTGGACAGCCGAGAACTATGGCTACACCTTC. Its translation: CASSKAWTAENYGYTF.

The table lists this clone with a count of one. The V and J genes are TRBV15 and TRBJ2-1, with 7 bases fitting TRBD2. Trimming took 3 bases from V and 0 from J; bases not matched to a gene: 8. CDR3 length: 17 residues. CDR1 LNHNV and CDR2 YYDKDF come from the germline V gene (reference sequence). This CDR3 is CATSSRRGGSSYNEQFF. As DNA, the CDR3 is TGTGCCACCAGCAGCCGACGTGGCGGGAGCTCCTACAATGAGCAGTTCTTC. The full variable domain, in which reference TRBV15 and TRBJ2-1 provide the parts outside the CDR3, is DAMVIQNPRYQVTQFGKPVTLSCSQTLNHNVMYWYQQKSSQAPKLLFHYYDKDFNNEADTPDNFQSRRPNTSFCFLDIRSPGLGDTAMYLCATSSRRGGSSYNEQFFGPGTRLTVL.

The J gene is TRBJ2-5, the V gene TRBV13, with TRBD1 matching over 7 bases. V shed 0 bases, J shed 0 bases, and the junction held 1 base outside the gene matches. Germline lookup yields CDR1 PRHDT and CDR2 FYEKMQ (reference sequence). This CDR3 has 15 residues. CDR3 bases: TGTGCCAGCAGCTTAGGCAGGGGGTACCAAGAGACCCAGTACTTC. Its translation: CASSLGRGYQETQYF. Full variable domain (missing parts from reference TRBV13 and TRBJ2-5): AAGVIQSPRHLIKEKRETATLKCYPIPRHDTVYWYQQGPGQDPQFLISFYEKMQSDKGSIPDRFSAQQFSDYHSELNMSSLELGDSALYFCASSLGRGYQETQYFGPGTRLLVL.

The CDR3: CASSPQTAGASGANVLTF. In DNA form, the CDR3 reads TGTGCCAGCAGTCCGCAGACAGCTGGGGCATCTGGGGCCAACGTCCTGACTTTC. V and J are TRBV6-6 and TRBJ2-6; D is perhaps TRBD1 (5 bases). In germline, CDR1 is MNHNY, CDR2 SVGAGI (reference sequence). V lost 5 bases and J lost 1, with 18 bases in between. The CDR3 covers 18 residues.

The genes are TRBV21-1 and TRBJ1-1. TRBV21-1 corresponds to a pseudogene. This CDR3 region has 9 residues. In nucleotides, the CDR3 is TGTGCCAGCTCCCTGAGAGCTTTCTTT. This sequence encodes CASSLRAFF.

The gene calls are TRBV7-8 and TRBJ1-1; no clear D. CDR1 and CDR2 (germline): SGHVS, FQNEAQ. V was trimmed by 1 base and J by 5 bases, leaving 11 bases between them. This CDR3 region has 14 residues. CDR3 sequence reads: CASSLVRSWTEAFF. The CDR3 DNA reads as TGTGCCAGCAGCTTAGTAAGGAGCTGGACTGAAGCTTTCTTT.

The rearrangement uses TRBV5-1 and TRBJ2-2; TRBD1 matches 10 bases. The trim removed 1 base at V and 1 base at J, leaving 7 bases unmatched. The CDR3 length is 18 residues. Germline loops: CDR1 SGHRS, CDR2 YFSETQ. CDR3 DNA sequence: TGCGCCAGCAGCTTGCGTACCGGGACAGGGGTGAACACCGGGGAGCTGTTTTTT. Translating gives CASSLRTGTGVNTGELFF.

CDR3 nucleotides: TGTGCCAGCAGAGCGACAGCGAACCCTAATACCGGGGAGCTGTTTTTT. Amino acids: CASRATANPNTGELFF. The chain carries TRBV9 and TRBJ2-2; a weak D match, TRBD1 (5 bases). In germline, CDR1 is SGDLS, CDR2 YYNGEE. With 5 bases removed from V and 5 bases from J, the gap between germline ends came to 19 bases. The CDR3 consists of 16 residues. The whole variable domain, filled in from reference TRBV9 and TRBJ2-2, reads DSGVTQTPKHLITATGQRVTLRCSPRSGDLSVYWYQQSLDQGLQFLIQYYNGEERAKGNILERFSAQQFPDLHSELNLSSLELGDSALYFCASRATANPNTGELFFGEGSRLTVL.

Details on this clone: The same CDR3 is also encoded by other DNA sequences in this sample. The rearrangement links TRBV7-9 to TRBJ1-2; TRBD1 aligns across 7 bases. Germline V lookup: CDR1 SEHNR, CDR2 FQNEAQ (reference sequence). The CDR3 length is 13 residues. V trimming: 3 bases; J trimming: 6 bases; junction bases outside the gene matches: 4. The CDR3 DNA follows: TGTGCCAGCAGCTTTGGGCAGGGGGATGGCTACACCTTC. It encodes CASSFGQGDGYTF.

In its sample, this clone was seen once. The genes are TRBV6-5 and TRBJ1-1, with TRBD1 matching 10 bases. J gave up 10 bases and V 5 bases, and 13 bases lay outside the gene matches. CDR3 size: 15 residues. Germline V gives CDR1 MNHEY, CDR2 SVGAGI. Written as DNA, the CDR3 is TGTGCCAGCAGTCGCGGAAGGGGACAGGGGAGGGCAGCTTTCTTT. Protein sequence: CASSRGRGQGRAAFF.

This clone is a singleton in its sample. The chain recombines TRBV5-1 with TRBJ2-1, with a possible D match to TRBD2 (6 bases). The CDR3 covers 14 residues. The V and J ends lost 7 bases and 4 bases respectively, with 15 bases between them. Germline V gene data show CDR1 as SGHRS and CDR2 as YFSETQ. As DNA, the CDR3 is TGCGCCAGCTCCTTCGCGGGGCAATACAATGAGCAGTTCTTC. It encodes CASSFAGQYNEQFF.

The chain employs TRBV6-1 and TRBJ1-6, with D perhaps TRBD1 (5 bases). The V gene's germline CDR1 is MNHNS and CDR2 SASEGT. The CDR3 covers 12 residues. Trimming cost V 3 bases and J 8 bases, with 5 bases left between them. CDR3: CASSDRDSPLHF. CDR3 DNA: TGTGCCAGCAGTGACAGGGATTCACCCCTCCACTTT.

V usage is TRBV4-1 and J usage is TRBJ1-3, with TRBD1 identical over 7 bases. From germline, CDR1 is MGHRA and CDR2 YSYEKL. Trimming at V came to 4 bases and at J to 7 bases, leaving 7 bases not matched to a gene. The CDR3 length is 14 residues. The CDR3 reads CASSPFDRENTIYF. As DNA, the CDR3 is TGCGCCAGCAGCCCCTTCGACAGGGAGAACACCATATATTTT.